This entry concerns a single T cell receptor (beta chain). Its antigen is still unknown. This record belongs to a study of OX40 agonist ivuxolimab in advanced cancers. About the research overall: Patients were given ivuxolimab, an antibody that agonizes OX40 (CD134). Of mixed ages from about 23 to 79 and averaging about 56 years, the group was roughly 85% male. Findings and caveats of the study: The authors did not determine the antigen specificity of the expanded peripheral T cells.

Patients were ineligible given autoimmune disease history or systemic immunosuppression. Profiled with immunoSEQ multiplex PCR; TCRdb holds only in-frame clones, not every one. Of tens of thousands of clones listed, approximately 89% were seen once; the top ten hold roughly 5.7%. The material was CD4+ or CD8+ T cells sorted from blood, obtained in a trial of the OX40 agonist ivuxolimab. This clonotype originated in an adult with an advanced solid tumor such as melanoma, head and neck, liver or kidney cancer.

The CDR3 DNA reads as TGTGCCAGTAGTGCCGGACTCACCCCCGGGCAAGAGACCCAGTACTTC. Translation gives CASSAGLTPGQETQYF. The chain is built from TRBV19 and TRBJ2-5; possibly TRBD2 for D (5 bases). The CDR3 loop spans 16 amino acids. Looked up from germline, CDR1 is LNHDA and CDR2 is SQIVND (reference sequence). V gave up 5 bases and J gave up 2 bases, with 18 bases separating them.